A selection of T cell receptor beta chains follows, all from one sample in a study of CD8 T cells in Susac syndrome. TCRdb re-called the immunoSEQ multiplex PCR reads through MiXCR, storing one row per CDR3 protein. The table includes 73,000 or so distinct CDR3 sequences, over 85% detected once. Sequencing used CD8+ T cells from PBMCs. The receptor source for this set is a human donor with multiple sclerosis. Each CDR3 is given with its conserved first and last residue. A D gene is named only where the DNA matches it firmly. Clone size is not always given. Where it is, it says once, few, many or a class for expanded clones.

j_call	clone_size	d_call	v_call	cdr3_aa	cdr3_nt
TRBJ2-1	-	TRBD1	TRBV13	CASTGNSDRDSSYNEQFF	TGTGCCAGCACCGGAAATTCGGACAGGGACAGCTCCTACAATGAGCAGTTCTTC
TRBJ1-1	-	-	TRBV19	CASIRGDTEAFF	TGTGCCAGTATTAGAGGGGACACTGAAGCTTTCTTT
TRBJ1-2	few	-	TRBV5-1	CASSLGREFLYGYTF	TGCGCCAGCAGCTTGGGTAGGGAGTTTTTGTATGGCTACACCTTC
TRBJ1-1	-	-	TRBV19	CASSIDRSGTEAFF	TGTGCCAGTAGTATAGATCGAAGTGGCACTGAAGCTTTCTTT
TRBJ1-3	-	-	TRBV2	CASRRDRSSGNTIYF	TGTGCCAGCAGACGGGACCGAAGCTCTGGAAACACCATATATTTT
TRBJ2-1	-	TRBD1	TRBV7-9	CASSSTGTGRTGDYNEQFF	TGTGCCAGCAGCTCTACCGGGACAGGTAGAACGGGGGACTACAATGAGCAGTTCTTC
TRBJ1-4	once	-	TRBV28	CASSLPGSNEKLFF	TGTGCCAGCAGTCTGCCAGGGTCTAATGAAAAACTGTTTTTT
TRBJ2-6	-	-	TRBV12-5	CASGPGGSGANVLTF	TGTGCTAGTGGCCCCGGAGGGTCTGGGGCCAACGTCCTGACTTTC
TRBJ1-2	-	-	TRBV5-6	CASSLTTRGYTF	TGTGCCAGCAGCTTGACGACTCGGGGCTACACCTTC
TRBJ2-2	-	TRBD1	TRBV7-8	CASSLRGQGSTGELFF	TGTGCCAGCAGCTTACGAGGACAGGGGTCCACCGGGGAGCTGTTTTTT
TRBJ2-1	-	TRBD2	TRBV3-1	CASSPWRGAYNEQFF	TGTGCCAGCAGCCCTTGGCGGGGGGCCTACAATGAGCAGTTCTTC